Listed here are 19 T cell receptor beta chains from one sample, sequenced in a study of shared clonotypes between healthy human individuals (TCRdb year 2020). Libraries were constructed by the immunoSEQ multiplex PCR assay. The immuneACCESS repertoire file appears here via TCRdb, limited to in-frame rearrangements. These files lack a portion of the clones; in checked studies, under half of the deficit traces to unresolved V genes, and the cause of the others is not known. The sample table shows about 2 million clones, and about 95% are seen once. About 1.1% of the sample is held by the ten biggest clonotypes. CD8 naive samples consisted of CD45RO-negative cells that were positively selected for CCR7, yielding a CD45RA+CCR7+ population without TemRA cells. The specimen was naive CD8+ T cells sorted from blood. The sample's cell subset or site label, decoded: CD45RA+CCR7+. The receptors here all came from a man between 18 and 29 years old in good health.

The chain recombines TRBV29-1 with TRBJ2-1; a possible D gene is TRBD2 (6 bases). The CDR3 runs 10 residues. V was shortened by 6 bases and J by 10 bases, with 10 bases between the two germline ends. Germline CDR1 reads SQVTM; CDR2 reads ANQGSEA. The CDR3 loop reads CSVPGVEQFF. The CDR3 nucleotides read TGCAGCGTGCCGGGGGTCGAGCAGTTCTTC.

V usage is TRBV15 and J usage is TRBJ2-7; 9 nucleotides agree with TRBD1. The CDR3 runs to 15 residues. Germline V CDR1 and CDR2: LNHNV, YYDKDF (reference sequence). Germline trimming cut 3 bases from V and 2 bases from J; bases unmatched to any gene: 5. DNA for the CDR3: TGTGCCACCAGCAGTCCGGGACAGGGTACCTACGAGCAGTACTTC. It is translated as CATSSPGQGTYEQYF.

V is TRBV29-1 and J is TRBJ1-5, with D possibly being TRBD1 (5 bases). V was clipped by 4 bases and J by 3 bases, with 10 bases between them. Germline CDR1 reads SQVTM; CDR2 reads ANQGSEA. CDR3 length: 13 residues. The CDR3 DNA reads TGCAGCGTTGGCAGGGACTTCAATCAGCCCCAGCATTTT. Protein: CSVGRDFNQPQHF.

This chain joins TRBV2 and TRBJ2-1, with 11 bases matching TRBD2. This CDR3 has 16 residues. Germline CDR1 and CDR2: SNHLY and FYNNEI. The trim removed 6 bases at V and 3 bases at J, leaving 7 bases unmatched. The chain's CDR3 is CASSKTSGTHYNEQFF. CDR3 DNA: TGTGCCAGCAGCAAGACTAGCGGGACCCACTACAATGAGCAGTTCTTC.

Comments on this clone: The same CDR3 arises from other DNA sequences in this sample as well. This sequence joins TRBV5-4 and TRBJ2-7; TRBD1 matches at 10 bases. From germline, CDR1 is SGHNT and CDR2 YYREEE (reference sequence). The V and J ends lost 4 bases and 3 bases, in that order; junction bases with no gene match: 7. This CDR3 has 15 residues. CDR3 region: CASSLLGTGVYEQYF. CDR3 coding DNA: TGTGCCAGCAGCCTGTTAGGGACAGGGGTCTACGAGCAGTACTTC.

In this sample, this clone turned up once. The gene calls are TRBV28 and TRBJ2-1; perhaps TRBD1 as D (5 bases). Germline V gene sequence: CDR1 MDHEN, CDR2 SYDVKM. V gave up 6 bases and J gave up 1 base, with 19 bases separating them. The CDR3 has 17 residues. DNA for the CDR3: TGTGCCAGCAGCCCGCCCCTCCCCAGGGTTTCCTACAATGAGCAGTTCTTC. It is translated as CASSPPLPRVSYNEQFF.

The CDR3 here is CASSPDSFYEQYF. The CDR3 DNA follows: TGTGCCAGCAGCCCGGACTCTTTTTACGAGCAGTACTTC. The rearrangement joins TRBV7-2 to TRBJ2-7; the D gene is possibly TRBD2 (5 bases). V shed 5 bases and J shed 4 bases, with 12 bases lying between them. CDR1 is SGHTA and CDR2 is FQGNSA in the germline V gene. This CDR3 spans 13 amino acids. The full variable domain, with the rest looked up from reference TRBV7-2 and TRBJ2-7, is GAGVSQSPSNKVTEKGKDVELRCDPISGHTALYWYRQSLGQGLEFLIYFQGNSAPDKSGLPSDRFSAERTGGSVSTLTIQRTQQEDSAVYLCASSPDSFYEQYFGPGTRLTVT.

The rearrangement joins TRBV9 to TRBJ2-7; the match to TRBD1 covers 9 bases. J lost 6 bases, V lost 4 bases, and 8 bases had no gene match. Germline V gene lookup returns CDR1 SGDLS and CDR2 YYNGEE. The CDR3 has 14 amino acids. The DNA for the CDR3 is TGTGCCAGCAGCCCCGGGACAGGGTTTGGCGAGCAGTACTTC. Protein sequence: CASSPGTGFGEQYF.

The chain joins TRBV11-2 to TRBJ2-3; 8 positions match TRBD2. The trim removed 6 bases at V and 1 base at J, leaving 15 bases unmatched. Germline CDR1 is SGHAT and CDR2 is FQNNGV. This CDR3 spans 18 amino acids. CDR3: CASSLKGFREGGTDTQYF. In DNA, the CDR3 is TGTGCCAGCAGTCTTAAAGGCTTCCGGGAGGGCGGCACAGATACGCAGTATTTT.

The chain is built from TRBV21-1 and TRBJ1-2; the table's D call TRBD1 went unverified against the DNA. TRBV21-1 has pseudogene status. The CDR3 length is 18 residues. The CDR3 here is CASSNPPTGQGGGYGYTF. The CDR3 nucleotides are TGTGCCAGCAGCAATCCGCCGACTGGACAGGGGGGTGGCTATGGCTACACCTTC.

The chain has TRBV9 and TRBJ2-7; 7 bases are shared with TRBD1. The CDR3 consists of 15 residues. V shed 4 bases, J shed 2 bases, and the junction held 9 bases outside the gene matches. Germline CDR1 SGDLS, CDR2 YYNGEE. The CDR3 loop is CASSQGTAATYEQYF. CDR3 nucleotides: TGTGCCAGCAGCCAAGGGACAGCAGCTACCTACGAGCAGTACTTC.

The chain recombines TRBV7-9 with TRBJ1-1, with D possibly TRBD1 on 5 matching bases. CDR3 size: 13 residues. Germline CDR1 and CDR2: SEHNR and FQNEAQ (reference sequence). V was clipped by 5 bases and J by 5 bases, with 12 bases between them. CDR3 amino acids: CASSTGGNTEAFF. Written as DNA, the CDR3 is TGTGCCAGCAGCACCGGGGGGAATACTGAAGCTTTCTTT.

Regarding this clone: In the same sample, other DNA sequences code for this CDR3. The rearrangement links TRBV5-1 to TRBJ2-7; 11 nucleotides agree with TRBD2. The V gene end was trimmed by 3 bases and the J gene end by 1 base; junction bases not matched to a gene: 0. The CDR3 spans 14 residues. Germline values: CDR1 SGHRS, CDR2 YFSETQ. DNA of the CDR3: TGCGCCAGCAGCTGGACTAGCGGGTCCTACGAGCAGTACTTC. Translated, it gives CASSWTSGSYEQYF.

The chain recombines TRBV5-1 with TRBJ2-3, with a possible D match to TRBD2 (7 bases). The CDR3 contains 11 residues. Trimming cost V 0 bases and J 14 bases, with 10 bases left between them. CDR1 is SGHRS and CDR2 is YFSETQ in the germline V gene. The CDR3 protein is CASSLDGGAYF. In nucleotides, the CDR3 is TGCGCCAGCAGCTTGGATGGGGGGGCGTATTTT.

The table lists this clone with a count of one. The gene calls are TRBV7-9 and TRBJ1-3; TRBD1 might be the D (5 bases). CDR1 and CDR2 from the germline V gene are SEHNR and FQNEAQ (reference sequence). V dropped 2 bases and J dropped 7 bases, with 18 bases sitting between them. The CDR3 contains 16 residues. The CDR3 nucleotides are TGTGCCAGCAGCTTATCGTCCCCCGAGGGGTCGAACACCATATATTTT. It yields the protein CASSLSSPEGSNTIYF.

The chain links TRBV25-1 to TRBJ1-4; no clear D. Germline V gives CDR1 MGHDK, CDR2 SYGVNS. The CDR3 totals 15 residues. Deletions cut 3 bases from V and 2 bases from J, with 10 bases between. The DNA of the CDR3 is TGTGCCAGCAGTGAGGAAGGGTGGACTAATGAAAAACTGTTTTTT. Protein product: CASSEEGWTNEKLFF.

The sample holds one count of this clone. The V call is TRBV27, the J call TRBJ2-1; the match to TRBD2 covers 10 bases. Unmatched junction bases numbered 8, after V lost 2 bases and J lost 4 bases. The CDR3 consists of 17 residues. Germline-derived CDR1 and CDR2 are MNHEY and SMNVEV (reference sequence). The CDR3 DNA is TGTGCCAGCAGTTTAACTGGGCTAGCGGGGGAGTACAATGAGCAGTTCTTC. Its protein product is CASSLTGLAGEYNEQFF.

V is TRBV2 and J is TRBJ1-6; the D gene is possibly TRBD1 (5 bases). Germline CDR1 reads SNHLY; CDR2 reads FYNNEI. The CDR3 extends over 12 amino acids. The V end was cut by 6 bases, the J end by 8 bases, with 8 bases between. CDR3 sequence (DNA): TGTGCCAGCAGGGGGGATGATTCACCCCTCCACTTT. Protein sequence: CASRGDDSPLHF.

The gene calls are TRBV7-9 and TRBJ1-2; D perhaps matches TRBD1 (5 bases). From germline, CDR1 is SEHNR and CDR2 FQNEAQ (reference sequence). Trimming shortened V by 5 bases and J by 0 bases, and 19 bases separated the two germline ends. This CDR3 comprises 17 residues. The CDR3 DNA reads TGTGCCAGCAGCCATCCGTGGACACTACCTTCTAACTATGGCTACACCTTC. Protein sequence: CASSHPWTLPSNYGYTF. Using reference TRBV7-9 and TRBJ1-2 for the parts outside the CDR3, the full variable domain is DTGVSQNPRHKITKRGQNVTFRCDPISEHNRLYWYRQTLGQGPEFLTYFQNEAQLEKSRLLSDRFSAERPKGSFSTLEIQRTEQGDSAMYLCASSHPWTLPSNYGYTFGSGTRLTVV.